This T cell receptor (beta chain) was sequenced in a study of CD8 T cells in ankylosing spondylitis. Overall study findings and caveats: Significant enrichment of disease-linked clones was reported in matched ankylosing spondylitis synovial fluid. Reports of some motif variants in reactive arthritis synovial fluid and blood predate this one. The study identified a TCR beta motif of fewer than 10 highly homologous variants that appeared characteristic of ankylosing spondylitis blood.

V was pared by 7 bases and J by 0 bases, with 7 bases between. This CDR3 is built from 13 residues. Germline CDR1 and CDR2: MNHEY and SVGEGT. This clonotype was detected many times. Its antigen is not known. TCRdb passed the 5' RACE reads through MiXCR, listing each CDR3 protein once. The sample lists more than 500,000 distinct CDR3 sequences; less than 6% were seen once. The receptor was derived from a male donor with ankylosing spondylitis. Sample: blood, either unsorted or a sorted T cell fraction (not recorded which). J is TRBJ2-1 and V is TRBV6-2 or TRBV6-3; D is unclear. The CDR3 nucleotides read TGTGCCAGCATGGACCGCTCCTACAATGAGCAGTTCTTC. It is translated as CASMDRSYNEQFF.